This is a list of T cell receptor beta chains from one sample in a study of T cells in Graves' hyperthyroidism and ophthalmopathy. Each CDR3 protein gets one entry after TCRdb re-called the multiplex PCR reads with MiXCR. The sample contains 730,000 or so distinct CDR3 sequences, over 15% of which appear only once. Sequencing was done on a sample of blood. These receptors were obtained from a woman aged 45-65 years with Graves' hyperthyroidism that later progressed to Graves' ophthalmopathy. Each CDR3 is given with its conserved first and last residue. A D gene is named only where the DNA matches it firmly. Some rows have no size entry. The others give once, few or many, or a class for an expanded clone.

len,v_gene,j_gene,d_gene,abundance,CDR3aa,CDR3nt
17,TRBV7-9,TRBJ2-5,TRBD2,once,CASSLGVAGWLEETQYF,TGTGCCAGCAGCTTGGGAGTAGCGGGGTGGTTGGAAGAGACCCAGTACTTC
15,TRBV10-3,TRBJ1-5,.,.,CAISDGPTKHQPQHF,TGTGCCATCAGTGACGGGCCGACCAAACATCAGCCCCAGCATTTT
15,TRBV12-3/TRBV12-4,TRBJ1-5,.,.,CASSSGENSNQPQHF,TGTGCCAGCAGTTCAGGCGAAAATAGCAATCAGCCCCAGCATTTT
14,TRBV7-8,TRBJ1-2,.,few,CASSLTAPNYGYTF,TGTGCCAGCAGCTTAACAGCCCCTAACTATGGCTACACCTTC
17,TRBV14,TRBJ1-2,.,few,CASSQDYGHLLNYGYTF,TGTGCCAGCAGCCAAGATTACGGACATCTACTGAACTATGGCTACACCTTC
13,TRBV9,TRBJ2-7,.,many,CASSPGHLYEQYF,TGTGCCAGCAGCCCAGGACACCTCTACGAGCAGTACTTC
16,TRBV27,TRBJ2-1,.,many,CASSLLIGLGGNEQFF,TGTGCCAGCAGTTTACTTATCGGGTTGGGCGGCAATGAGCAGTTCTTC
15,TRBV27,TRBJ2-2,TRBD2,.,CASSLRWGGGGELFF,TGTGCCAGCAGTTTGCGCTGGGGGGGGGGCGGGGAGCTGTTTTTT
15,TRBV4-1,TRBJ1-5,.,.,CASSPSGQSGQPQHF,TGCGCCAGCAGCCCATCTGGTCAAAGCGGACAGCCCCAGCATTTT
16,TRBV10-3,TRBJ1-2,TRBD1,few,CAISVGTGDFNYGYTF,TGTGCCATCAGTGTGGGGACAGGAGACTTCAACTATGGCTACACCTTC
17,TRBV27,TRBJ2-7,.,.,CASSARDSTYHPYEQYF,TGTGCCAGCAGTGCCAGGGACTCCACCTACCATCCCTACGAGCAGTACTTC
13,TRBV29-1,TRBJ2-5,TRBD2,.,CSVEGLAEETQYF,TGCAGCGTTGAAGGACTAGCGGAAGAGACCCAGTACTTC
14,TRBV7-9,TRBJ2-5,.,.,CASSLSTEQETQYF,TGTGCCAGCAGCCTGTCGACAGAACAAGAGACCCAGTACTTC
12,TRBV28,TRBJ1-1,.,.,CAITSGNTEAFF,TGTGCCATCACCTCCGGGAACACTGAAGCTTTCTTT
16,TRBV13,TRBJ1-6,TRBD1,many,CASSFSDRGDSSPLHF,TGTGCCAGCAGCTTCTCGGACAGGGGAGATAGTTCACCCCTCCACTTT
14,TRBV6-1,TRBJ1-2,TRBD1,.,CASRKDRVNYGYTF,TGTGCCAGCAGAAAGGACAGGGTTAACTATGGCTACACCTTC
14,TRBV5-4,TRBJ2-3,.,many,CASSLAGAADTQYF,TGTGCCAGCAGCTTGGCCGGGGCAGCAGATACGCAGTATTTT
14,TRBV18,TRBJ1-1,TRBD1,.,CASSWDRVNTEAFF,TGTGCCAGCTCCTGGGACAGGGTGAACACTGAAGCTTTCTTT
14,TRBV5-1,TRBJ1-6,.,.,CASSLGSVNSPLHF,TGCGCCAGCAGCTTGGGGTCAGTTAATTCACCCCTCCACTTT
15,TRBV20-1,TRBJ1-5,TRBD1,few,CSASALTGAGQPQHF,TGCAGTGCTAGCGCCCTGACAGGGGCCGGCCAGCCCCAGCATTTT
15,TRBV6-5,TRBJ2-7,TRBD2,.,CASSYTSGGTPEQYF,TGTGCCAGCAGTTACACTAGCGGGGGTACCCCCGAGCAGTACTTC
15,TRBV4-1,TRBJ1-5,.,.,CASSRGGRVSQPQHF,TGCGCCAGCAGCCGGGGGGGGCGGGTCAGTCAGCCCCAGCATTTT
19,TRBV6-1,TRBJ2-1,.,.,CASSEFGGPVTSLYNEQFF,TGTGCCAGCAGTGAGTTTGGGGGTCCCGTAACCAGCCTCTACAATGAGCAGTTCTTC
15,TRBV6-2/TRBV6-3,TRBJ1-5,.,.,CASTPWGAGNQPQHF,TGTGCCAGCACCCCCTGGGGGGCGGGCAATCAGCCCCAGCATTTT
14,TRBV5-1,TRBJ2-5,.,many,CASSHQGIQETQYF,TGCGCCAGCAGCCACCAGGGGATACAAGAGACCCAGTACTTC
12,TRBV7-9,TRBJ2-1,TRBD1,.,CAIGQGTGEQFF,TGTGCTATTGGACAGGGGACGGGTGAGCAGTTCTTC
17,TRBV6-2/TRBV6-3,TRBJ2-5,.,.,CASSFGWGLGVQETQYF,TGTGCCAGCAGTTTCGGGTGGGGATTGGGGGTACAAGAGACCCAGTACTTC
13,TRBV7-6,TRBJ1-2,.,.,CASSSWGADGYTF,TGTGCCAGCAGCTCGTGGGGTGCAGATGGCTACACCTTC
16,TRBV11-2,TRBJ2-3,.,few,CASRMQGAASTHTQYF,TGTGCCAGCAGGATGCAGGGAGCGGCCAGCACACATACGCAGTATTTT
16,TRBV5-1,TRBJ2-3,TRBD1,many,CASSLVATGFSDTQYF,TGCGCCAGCAGCTTGGTGGCGACAGGGTTTTCGGATACGCAGTATTTT
17,TRBV5-6,TRBJ2-3,TRBD2,many,CASSVGLAGRDTDTQYF,TGTGCCAGCAGCGTGGGACTAGCGGGGCGTGACACAGATACGCAGTATTTT
11,TRBV6-1,TRBJ1-2,.,.,CASSSEWGYTF,TGTGCCAGCAGCTCAGAGTGGGGCTACACCTTC
16,TRBV5-6,TRBJ2-1,TRBD1,many,CASSLGEGGTYNEQFF,TGTGCCAGCAGCTTGGGTGAAGGGGGCACCTACAATGAGCAGTTCTTC
17,TRBV19,TRBJ2-3,TRBD2,.,CASSIDGTSGYTDTQYF,TGTGCCAGTAGTATAGACGGGACTAGCGGTTACACAGATACGCAGTATTTT
17,TRBV6-1,TRBJ2-3,TRBD2,many,CASSEGRLAGDTDTQYF,TGTGCCAGCAGTGAGGGAAGACTAGCGGGGGACACAGATACGCAGTATTTT
16,TRBV7-8,TRBJ2-2,.,many,CASSLMFRVHTGELFF,TGTGCCAGCAGCTTAATGTTCCGGGTGCACACCGGGGAGCTGTTTTTT
12,TRBV6-1,TRBJ1-5,.,.,CASRDANQPQHF,TGTGCCAGCAGGGACGCAAATCAGCCCCAGCATTTT
15,TRBV14,TRBJ1-6,TRBD1,.,CASSQGDRANSPLHF,TGTGCCAGCAGCCAAGGGGACAGGGCTAATTCACCCCTCCACTTT
17,TRBV9,TRBJ2-6,.,.,CASSVGPGGSGANVLTF,TGTGCCAGCAGCGTAGGCCCGGGCGGTTCTGGGGCCAACGTCCTGACTTTC
15,TRBV6-2/TRBV6-3,TRBJ2-1,TRBD1,.,CASSPRDRGRNEQFF,TGTGCCAGCAGTCCCCGGGACAGGGGGCGGAATGAGCAGTTCTTC